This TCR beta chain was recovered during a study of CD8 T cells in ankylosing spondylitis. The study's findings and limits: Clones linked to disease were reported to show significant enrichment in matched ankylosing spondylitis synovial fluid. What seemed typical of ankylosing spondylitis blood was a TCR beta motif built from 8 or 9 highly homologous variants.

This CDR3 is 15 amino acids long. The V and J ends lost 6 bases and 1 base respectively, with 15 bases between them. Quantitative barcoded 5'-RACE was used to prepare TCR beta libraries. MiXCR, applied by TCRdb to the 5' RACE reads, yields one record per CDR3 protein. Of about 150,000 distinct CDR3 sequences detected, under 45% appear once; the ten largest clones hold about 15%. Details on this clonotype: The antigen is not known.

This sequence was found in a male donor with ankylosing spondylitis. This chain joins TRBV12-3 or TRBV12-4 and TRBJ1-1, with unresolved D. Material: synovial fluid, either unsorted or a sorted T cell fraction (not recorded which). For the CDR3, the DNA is TGTGCCAGCAGCCGGGCCGTTGGGGAGAACACTGAAGCTTTCTTT. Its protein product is CASSRAVGENTEAFF.